These T cell receptor beta chains were read from a single sample in a study of cytomegalovirus exposure and HLA in healthy donors. Generated by immunoSEQ multiplex PCR, the TCRdb table keeps only in-frame clones and is missing some. The table includes more than 120,000 clones, around 87% detected once. Material: PBMCs. The receptors were sampled from a young man in good health and CMV-seropositive. CDR3s include the opening cysteine and the closing phenylalanine or tryptophan. D genes are given only for firm matches. Clone size is shown for a subset of rows, as once, few, many or a class of expanded clone.

CDR3 DNA	CDR3 protein	V gene	CDR3 length	D gene	J gene	clone size
TGTGCCAGCAGTGAACTCGGACTAGCGGGAGGCTCCAATGAGCAGTTCTTC	CASSELGLAGGSNEQFF	TRBV25-1	17	TRBD2	TRBJ2-1	.
TGTGCCAGCAGCTCCGGGGACACTGAAGCTTTCTTT	CASSSGDTEAFF	TRBV5-4	12	.	TRBJ1-1	.
TGTGCCTGGACGCAGGACAGGGGTAAAAAACTGTTTTTT	CAWTQDRGKKLFF	TRBV30	13	TRBD1	TRBJ1-4	.
TGTGCCAGTAGTATAGAGGGACAGGGTTCCTACAATGAGCAGTTCTTC	CASSIEGQGSYNEQFF	TRBV19	16	TRBD1	TRBJ2-1	.
TGTGCCAGCAGCTTAACACTAGCCGGCCATGAGCAGTTCTTC	CASSLTLAGHEQFF	TRBV7-9	14	.	TRBJ2-1	.
TGTGCCAGCAGCTTTGTCGAGCCCCCAGATACGCAGTATTTT	CASSFVEPPDTQYF	TRBV11-1	14	.	TRBJ2-3	once
TGTGCCAGCAGCCCGCCAGGGACTGGTTGGGCTTTCTTT	CASSPPGTGWAFF	TRBV6-5	13	.	TRBJ1-1	few
TGCAGCGTGGCCCTGGTCCACTACGAGCAGTACTTC	CSVALVHYEQYF	TRBV29-1	12	.	TRBJ2-7	.
TGTGCCAGCACGGTAAGGCCGGGGAGTTGGGAGCAGTACTTC	CASTVRPGSWEQYF	TRBV2	14	.	TRBJ2-7	once
TGTGCCATCAGGTTGCGGGACTCCTACAATGAGCAGTTCTTC	CAIRLRDSYNEQFF	TRBV10-3	14	.	TRBJ2-1	.
TGTGCCAGTAGTAAGACAGGGCGCGCCTACGAGCAGTACTTC	CASSKTGRAYEQYF	TRBV19	14	TRBD1	TRBJ2-7	few
TGTGCCACCACGGAGGTCTATAGCAATCAGCCCCAGCATTTT	CATTEVYSNQPQHF	TRBV7-8	14	.	TRBJ1-5	.
TGTGCCAGCAGTTACAGGCCCGTCGGGGGGGCTCTTGGCTACACCTTC	CASSYRPVGGALGYTF	TRBV6-5	16	.	TRBJ1-2	.
TGTGCCAGCAGTTTATCCCCACCGGGAGAGTTGGTTGAGCAGTTCTTC	CASSLSPPGELVEQFF	TRBV27	16	.	TRBJ2-1	.
TGTGCCAGCATGGGGGGGAATAGGGGTCACACTGAAGCTTTCTTT	CASMGGNRGHTEAFF	TRBV6-1	15	.	TRBJ1-1	.
TGTGCCAGCAGCTTTTCTCTGACTTCCTACGAGCAGTACTTC	CASSFSLTSYEQYF	TRBV7-9	14	.	TRBJ2-7	.
TGTGCCAGCTCCCTAATGACAATTAGCAATCAGCCCCAGCATTTT	CASSLMTISNQPQHF	TRBV6-1	15	.	TRBJ1-5	.
TGTGCCAGCAGCACAGGACAGGGATCCTACGAGCAGTACTTC	CASSTGQGSYEQYF	TRBV7-9	14	TRBD1	TRBJ2-7	few
TGCGCCAGCAGCTATGGGACAGGGAATAATTCACCCCTCCACTTT	CASSYGTGNNSPLHF	TRBV5-1	15	TRBD1	TRBJ1-6	.
TGTGCCAGCAGAAGCCGACAGGGGGCCTACGAGCAGTACTTC	CASRSRQGAYEQYF	TRBV6-1	14	TRBD1	TRBJ2-7	.
TGTGCCAGCAGCCAAGTAAAGGGGATTGAGACCCAGTACTTC	CASSQVKGIETQYF	TRBV4-2	14	.	TRBJ2-5	.
TGCGCCAGCACCCCGCTCCAGGGACTAGCGGGGGGGCGGGGAGATACGCAGTATTTT	CASTPLQGLAGGRGDTQYF	TRBV10-2	19	TRBD2	TRBJ2-3	.
TGTGCCAGCAGTTGGAGGAATCAGGAGACCCAGTACTTC	CASSWRNQETQYF	TRBV28	13	.	TRBJ2-5	.
TGTGCCAGCAGCTTCAGGGGAGGGGAAAAACTGTTTTTT	CASSFRGGEKLFF	TRBV13	13	.	TRBJ1-4	once
TGTGCCAGCAGCTTGCAAGGCAGGGCGTACGAGCAGTACTTC	CASSLQGRAYEQYF	TRBV7-9	14	.	TRBJ2-7	once
TGTGCCATGGGTGTCGTGGGGACAGGGAACCACGAGCAGTACTTC	CAMGVVGTGNHEQYF	TRBV6-1	15	TRBD1	TRBJ2-7	.
TGTGCCAGCAGTCTCGACAGGACCGGCGCGCCCCAGCATTTT	CASSLDRTGAPQHF	TRBV28	14	.	TRBJ1-5	.
TGTGCCAGCAGCCCCACGGGGGAGAACACTGAAGCTTTCTTT	CASSPTGENTEAFF	TRBV6-1	14	.	TRBJ1-1	.
TGTGCCAGCAGTCCCTCCATTGGCCGGAGAGATCAGCCCCAGCATTTT	CASSPSIGRRDQPQHF	TRBV6-6	16	.	TRBJ1-5	.
TGTGCCAGCAGTACGGACAGGGGAGAGACCCAGTACTTC	CASSTDRGETQYF	TRBV6-5	13	TRBD1	TRBJ2-5	once
TGTGCCAGCAGCGGACAGGGAAGTCTCTACGAGCAGTACTTC	CASSGQGSLYEQYF	TRBV6-6	14	TRBD1	TRBJ2-7	.
TGTGCCTCCCACCGGGGGGCGGGTGTAGCTTTCTTT	CASHRGAGVAFF	TRBV7-9	12	.	TRBJ1-1	.
TGTGCCAGCAGTGAGAGTATGGGTGCGAGCGGCTATGGCTACACCTTC	CASSESMGASGYGYTF	TRBV2	16	.	TRBJ1-2	.
TGTGCCAGCAGCTTAGTTGCGGACATGGATGAAAAACTGTTTTTT	CASSLVADMDEKLFF	TRBV11-3	15	.	TRBJ1-4	.
TGTGCCAGCAGTCCGGACTTACCTAGCACAGATACGCAGTATTTT	CASSPDLPSTDTQYF	TRBV5-4	15	.	TRBJ2-3	.
TGTGCCAGCGGGTTGACGGAGTCCTACGAGCAGTACTTC	CASGLTESYEQYF	TRBV27	13	.	TRBJ2-7	.
TGTGCCAGCAGTGTCACGACAGGGGCCAAGCGGGGGCCCCAGCATTTT	CASSVTTGAKRGPQHF	TRBV6-1	16	TRBD1	TRBJ1-5	.
TGTGCCAGCAGTTACTCCGGTCTACAGGGTGAGCAGTTCTTC	CASSYSGLQGEQFF	TRBV6-5	14	.	TRBJ2-1	.
TGCGCCAGCAGCTTGGCTAGCGGGGGGGCCTCGATCACAGATACGCAGTATTTT	CASSLASGGASITDTQYF	TRBV5-1	18	TRBD2	TRBJ2-3	few
TGTGCCAGCAGCTCCCGGGGGTCAGCCTACGAGCAGTACTTC	CASSSRGSAYEQYF	TRBV5-6	14	.	TRBJ2-7	few
TGTGCCAGCAGTGGGGGGCCCACAGATACGCAGTATTTT	CASSGGPTDTQYF	TRBV2	13	.	TRBJ2-3	.
TGTGCCTGCCGGGGACAGGGTGAGGCCGCTACGCAGTATTTT	CACRGQGEAATQYF	TRBV30	14	TRBD1	TRBJ2-3	.
TGTGCCAGCAGCCCCGACAGACGTTATGGCTACACCTTC	CASSPDRRYGYTF	TRBV14	13	.	TRBJ1-2	.
TGTGCCAGTAGTATTGACAGACACTATGGCTACACCTTC	CASSIDRHYGYTF	TRBV19	13	.	TRBJ1-2	once
TGTGCCAGCAGTTTGCGCCGGACAGGGTCTGTCAATGAGCAGTTCTTC	CASSLRRTGSVNEQFF	TRBV27	16	TRBD1	TRBJ2-1	.
TGTGCCACCAGCGGAAAGGGGGCTAACTATGGCTACACCTTC	CATSGKGANYGYTF	TRBV15	14	.	TRBJ1-2	.
TGTGCCAGCAGTGAAACTAGCGGGATAGGGCAGTACTTC	CASSETSGIGQYF	TRBV6-1	13	TRBD2	TRBJ2-7	.
TGTGCCACCAGCCGGGACAGTAGCAATCAGCCCCAGCATTTT	CATSRDSSNQPQHF	TRBV10-3	14	TRBD1	TRBJ1-5	once
TGCGCCAGCCAGGCGCAGGGCGTTGGCGAGCAGTACTTC	CASQAQGVGEQYF	TRBV10-2	13	.	TRBJ2-7	.
TGTGCCAGCAGTGTTTGGGGGACTATGAATAGCAATCAGCCCCAGCATTTT	CASSVWGTMNSNQPQHF	TRBV6-1	17	.	TRBJ1-5	.
TGTGCCAGCAGCCAAGATCTAGCGGGAGGCACAGATACGCAGTATTTT	CASSQDLAGGTDTQYF	TRBV4-2	16	TRBD2	TRBJ2-3	once
TGTGCCAGCAGCCTGGTACAGGGCGGTGAGCAGTACTTC	CASSLVQGGEQYF	TRBV7-9	13	.	TRBJ2-7	.
TGTGCCAGCAGCCCCTCGTTAGGTTTGAGGTCGGGCAATGAGCAGTTCTTC	CASSPSLGLRSGNEQFF	TRBV7-7	17	.	TRBJ2-1	.